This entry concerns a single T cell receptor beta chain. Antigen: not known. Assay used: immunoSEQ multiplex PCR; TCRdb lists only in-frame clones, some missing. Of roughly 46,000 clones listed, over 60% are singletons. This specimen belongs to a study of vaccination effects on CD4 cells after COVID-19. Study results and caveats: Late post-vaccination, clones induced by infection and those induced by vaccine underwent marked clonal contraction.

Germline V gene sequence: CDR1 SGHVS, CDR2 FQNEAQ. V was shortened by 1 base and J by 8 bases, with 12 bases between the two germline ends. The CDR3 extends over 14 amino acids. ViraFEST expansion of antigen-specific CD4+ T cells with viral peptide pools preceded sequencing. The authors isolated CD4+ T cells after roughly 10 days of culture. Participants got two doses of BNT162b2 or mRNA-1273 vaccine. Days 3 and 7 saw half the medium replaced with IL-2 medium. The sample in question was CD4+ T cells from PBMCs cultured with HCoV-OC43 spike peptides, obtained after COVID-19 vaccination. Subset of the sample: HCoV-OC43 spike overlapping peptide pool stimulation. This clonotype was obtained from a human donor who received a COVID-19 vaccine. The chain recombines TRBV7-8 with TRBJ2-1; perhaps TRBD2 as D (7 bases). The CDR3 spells CASSLETGGHEQFF. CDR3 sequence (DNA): TGTGCCAGCAGCTTAGAGACCGGGGGGCATGAGCAGTTCTTC.